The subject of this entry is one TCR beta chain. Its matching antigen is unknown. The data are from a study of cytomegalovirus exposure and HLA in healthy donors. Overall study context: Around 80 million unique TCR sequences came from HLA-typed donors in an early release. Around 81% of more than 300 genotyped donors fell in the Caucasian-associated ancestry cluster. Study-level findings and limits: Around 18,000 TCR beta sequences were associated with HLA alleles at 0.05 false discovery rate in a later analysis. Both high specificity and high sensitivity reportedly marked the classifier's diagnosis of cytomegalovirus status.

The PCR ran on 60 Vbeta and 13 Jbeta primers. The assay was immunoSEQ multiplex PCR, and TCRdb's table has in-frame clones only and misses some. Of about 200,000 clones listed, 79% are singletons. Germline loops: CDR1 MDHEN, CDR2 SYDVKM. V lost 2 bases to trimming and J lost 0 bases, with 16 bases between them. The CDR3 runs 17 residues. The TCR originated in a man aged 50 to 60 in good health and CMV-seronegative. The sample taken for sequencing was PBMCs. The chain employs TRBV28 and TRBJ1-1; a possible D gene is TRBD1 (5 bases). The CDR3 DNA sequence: TGTGCCAGCAGTTTACTAATTGGGGGGGGAATGAACACTGAAGCTTTCTTT. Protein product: CASSLLIGGGMNTEAFF. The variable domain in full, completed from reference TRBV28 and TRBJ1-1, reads DVKVTQSSRYLVKRTGEKVFLECVQDMDHENMFWYRQDPGLGLRLIYFSYDVKMKEKGDIPEGYSVSREKKERFSLILESASTNQTSMYLCASSLLIGGGMNTEAFFGQGTRLTVV.